This T cell receptor beta chain was identified during a study of T cells in Graves' hyperthyroidism and ophthalmopathy (dated by TCRdb to the late 2010s). About the study as a whole: Peripheral blood samples were taken at the time of initial diagnosis, prior to any treatment. To identify TCR V-J signatures that set the groups apart, the researchers used a discovery cohort of roughly 100 patients, made up of some 41 with Graves' ophthalmopathy and 57 with stable Graves' hyperthyroidism. Following sampling, methimazole starting at 30 mg daily was given to hyperthyroidism patients, and high-dose intravenous methylprednisolone was given to ophthalmopathy patients. The study also compared thyroid tissue and blood T-cell repertoires from 6 or 7 Graves' hyperthyroidism patients. According to the paper, TCR Vbeta CDR3 sequencing was carried out on 135 peripheral blood samples, which came from some 41 ophthalmopathy, around 74 hyperthyroidism and about 17 progressor patients. For training and testing, the 100 or so patients in the discovery cohort were randomly divided in a 7:3 ratio. An independent validation cohort of under 20 hyperthyroidism patients and roughly 16 patients who later progressed to ophthalmopathy tested prospective prediction of ophthalmopathy. Beyond this particular receptor, the publication reports: In validation, progression to ophthalmopathy was predicted by the model with around 70% sensitivity and about 72% specificity, a median of around 6.5 months before onset. A 13 V-J signature model separated ophthalmopathy from stable hyperthyroidism, with about 88% sensitivity and roughly 81% specificity in cross-validation and 80%/75% in testing. No statistical method was used to set the sample size in advance, and investigators knew the group allocation. Blood samples also contained most of the expanded thyroid clonotypes (frequency above 0.001), which suggests that blood repertoires may reflect thyroid immune responses.

CDR1 is given as MNHNS and CDR2 as SASEGT, both from the germline V gene. V loses 5 bases of germline sequence and J loses 3 bases, and the interval between the two ends is 17 bases. Taken from cysteine to phenylalanine, the CDR3 has 16 residues. Only the CDR3 DNA is retained, 48 bases long and in frame from the first base. A patient counted as having stable Graves' hyperthyroidism if no progression to ophthalmopathy occurred over 18 months of follow-up. Hyperthyroidism patients were aged 18 to 65 years and newly diagnosed, with disease duration of less than 2 months. Any patient with an uncontrolled infection, another autoimmune disease, pregnancy or lactation was excluded. Diagnoses relied on clinical symptoms, serum thyroxine and TRAb, thyroid ultrasound and orbital computed tomography. PBMCs were isolated from about 9.2 ml of fresh peripheral blood by Ficoll-Paque density gradient centrifugation. Total RNA was extracted with Trizol reagent, and quality was checked on an Agilent 2100 Bioanalyzer.

As concerns this clonotype: Its antigen is unknown. Base-call qualities are not available, and no considerably larger clone is one nucleotide away.

The TCR beta CDR3 regions were amplified from RNA transcripts. The first round of RT-PCR for the TCR CDR3 was performed with the HTBI primer set and the Qiagen OneStep RT-PCR kit. Libraries were constructed in a second round of multiplex PCR, after which size selection and purification were performed. The libraries were sequenced on an Illumina HiSeq2000 using paired-end 100 bp reads. In the original analysis: SOAPnuke was used to process the raw data, with reads discarded if the reads contained adapters or uncalled bases, had a mean Phred below 15, or lacked an exact constant-primer or identifier match. COPE v1.2.5 was used to merge the high-quality paired reads, and each unique nucleotide sequence was defined as a clonotype. Clonotypes were aligned to IMGT TRBV, TRBD and TRBJ reference segments using MiTCR v1.1. The analysis included only V-J combinations with a frequency above 0.0001, which together covered about 99% of the repertoires. The TCS score was defined as F50 (clonal expansion) divided by E x V (chaos), with BLOSUM62-based TCRdist calculated between CDR3 peptides within each V-J. Welch's t-statistics and random forest reduced just over 500 V-J features to about 12, which were used in a naive Bayes classifier (R e1071). The raw public reads went through TCRdb reprocessing: fastp at Q25, MiXCR clone calling, in-frame beta chains kept. Each CDR3 protein appears once, grouped with its most common genes and DNA. None of the V and J calls come from the authors' own analysis; TCRdb made them. The sample table records about 590,000 distinct CDR3 sequences; approximately 15% of these occur just once. The ten largest make up approximately 7.4% of the sample.

The clonotype was recovered from a woman aged 25 to 39 with Graves' hyperthyroidism. Sequencing was done on a sample of blood. The sequence joins TRBV6-1 to TRBJ1-5; tentative D gene TRBD1, with 6 bases matching. The CDR3 loop reads CASSRGGPLLNQPQHF. The sequenced DNA is TGTGCCAGCAGTAGAGGGGGACCGCTCCTCAATCAGCCCCAGCATTTT.